This paragraph reports one T cell receptor (beta chain). The CDR3 has 13 amino acids. V gave up 4 bases and J gave up 4 bases, with 8 bases separating them. CDR1 is SGDLS, CDR2 YYNGEE, per germline. This entry comes from a study of blood T cell repertoires in COVID-19. Generated by immunoSEQ multiplex PCR, the TCRdb table keeps only in-frame clones and is missing some. The data hold 70,000 or so clones, with approximately 80% observed a single time. This sequence joins TRBV9 and TRBJ2-2; no clear D gene. The sequencing input was peripheral blood. This clonotype was obtained from a man in his forties or fifties with COVID-19, enrolled during active disease. This chain's CDR3 is CASSPELTGELFF. In nucleotides, the CDR3 is TGTGCCAGCAGCCCCGAACTCACCGGGGAGCTGTTTTTT.